These 10 T cell receptor beta chains share one sample of origin, sequenced in a study of T-cell memory formation after mild COVID-19. TCRdb itself ran the 5' RACE reads through MiXCR, one entry per CDR3 protein. This sample has 270,000 or so distinct CDR3 sequences, with around 17% found just once. Sequenced input: PBMCs or a T cell subset sorted from them (not recorded which). The receptors were sampled from a man between 18 and 29 years old who had mild COVID-19 (a few samples of this study predate the infection). Cell type and time point are not known.

V and J are TRBV7-9 and TRBJ2-7, with a possible D match to TRBD2 (6 bases). The CDR3 spans 13 residues. Trimming pared 5 bases from V and 3 bases from J, leaving 11 bases between. Germline assignment: CDR1 SEHNR and CDR2 FQNEAQ (reference sequence). CDR3 nucleotides: TGTGCCAGCAGCCCGGGAGCGAACTACGAGCAGTACGTC. This translates into CASSPGANYEQYV.

This chain connects TRBV18 to TRBJ2-5; D not certain. The CDR3 totals 12 residues. The germline V and J ends were trimmed by 3 bases and 5 bases, with 7 bases remaining between them. Looked up from germline, CDR1 is KGHSH and CDR2 is LQKENI. The CDR3 nucleotides read TGTGCCAGCTCACCGTACGGGGAGACCCAGTACTTC. Translated: CASSPYGETQYF.

J is TRBJ2-1 and V is TRBV4-2; TRBD2 aligns across 9 bases. With V trimmed by 0 bases and J by 4 bases, 7 bases remained unmatched. There are 17 residues in the CDR3. Germline V gene sequence: CDR1 LGHNA, CDR2 YNFKEQ. As DNA, the CDR3 is TGTGCCAGCAGCCAAGAAAAAGCGGGGGGATTTTACAATGAGCAGTTCTTC. It codes for CASSQEKAGGFYNEQFF.

This clonotype appeared a few times. The V call is TRBV6-2 or TRBV6-3, the J call TRBJ2-5; TRBD2 aligns across 7 bases. J lost 2 bases, V lost 7 bases, and 16 bases had no gene match. Germline values: CDR1 MNHEY, CDR2 SVGEGT. The CDR3 totals 17 residues. CDR3 sequence reads: CASTDGLRGTIQETQYF. The CDR3, as DNA: TGTGCCAGCACCGACGGTTTACGCGGGACTATACAAGAGACCCAGTACTTC.

This clonotype was seen a few times. This chain links TRBV7-2 with TRBJ2-3; the D is unclear. Per the germline V gene, CDR1 is SGHTA and CDR2 is FQGNSA. CDR3 length equals 15 residues. V lost 5 bases, J lost 8 bases, and 20 bases lay in between. CDR3: CASSVGSPTLGTQYF. CDR3 DNA: TGTGCCAGCAGCGTCGGGTCCCCAACCTTAGGTACGCAGTATTTT.

The chain combines TRBV7-2 with TRBJ1-2, with no clear D. Per germline, CDR1 SGHTA and CDR2 FQGNSA. The V end lost 4 bases, the J end lost 7 bases, and 19 bases lay between the germline ends. The CDR3 consists of 15 residues. The CDR3 DNA reads TGTGCCAGCAGCTCGCCCCGGGCCCGCTCAGGTGGCTACACCTTC. Residues: CASSSPRARSGGYTF.

J is TRBJ1-1 and V is TRBV6-6; D might be TRBD1 (6 bases). Trimming cost V 6 bases and J 0 bases, with 8 bases left between them. This CDR3 has 13 residues. CDR1 and CDR2 (germline): MNHNY, SVGAGI (reference sequence). The CDR3 sequence is CASRRQVNTEAFF. CDR3 bases: TGTGCCAGCAGGAGACAGGTGAACACTGAAGCTTTCTTT.

This clonotype was seen repeatedly, ten times or more. V usage is TRBV4-3 and J usage is TRBJ2-1; TRBD2 agrees at 9 bases. Germline loops: CDR1 LGHNA, CDR2 YSLEER. J was trimmed by 0 bases and V by 2 bases; bases with no gene match: 8. This CDR3 is 18 amino acids long. DNA for the CDR3: TGCGCCAGCAGCCAACTAGCGGGGACCGTAGGCTCCTACAATGAGCAGTTCTTC. It specifies CASSQLAGTVGSYNEQFF.

The CDR3 nucleotides are TGCGCCAGCAGCCATGGCCAGCTCAAGAACACCGGGGAGCTGTTTTTT. Encoded protein: CASSHGQLKNTGELFF. V gene TRBV4-1 combines with J gene TRBJ2-2, with D unresolved. Germline assignment: CDR1 MGHRA and CDR2 YSYEKL. The length of the CDR3 is 16 residues. With 3 bases removed from V and 1 base from J, the gap between germline ends came to 12 bases.

This clonotype was detected a few times. The genes are TRBV12-3 or TRBV12-4 and TRBJ1-4; TRBD1 agrees at 9 bases. Trimming at V came to 5 bases and at J to 6 bases, leaving 1 base not matched to a gene. This CDR3 comprises 13 residues. The CDR3 DNA follows: TGTGCCAGCAGTGGACAGGGGTATGAAAAACTGTTTTTT. Translated: CASSGQGYEKLFF.